The 30 T cell receptor beta chains presented below share a single source sample, sequenced in a study of spatial heterogeneity in lung cancer. Overall study results and limits: Tumor mutation count correlated with how many alpha and beta TCRs expanded intratumorally.

TCRdb redid the calling of the 5' RACE reads with MiXCR, one entry per CDR3 protein. The data hold more than 2,500 distinct CDR3 sequences, with 49% observed a single time. This sample's time point: sample taken at primary tumor resection. The antigens of these receptors remain unknown. The sequencing here drew on lung tumor tissue, taken at surgery. Source of these receptors: a male donor with early-stage non-small cell lung cancer.

This clonotype is medium-sized by share. This beta chain lies outside the target of a library built for alpha chains; its clone size means little. The chain joins TRBV20-1 to TRBJ2-7, with 11 bases matching TRBD2. The CDR3 consists of 16 residues. The germline V gene has CDR1 DFQATT and CDR2 SNEGSKA (reference sequence). The ends lost 0 bases at V and 6 bases at J; junction bases unmatched: 10. CDR3 protein: CSARDLASGRKGEQYF. As DNA, the CDR3 is TGCAGTGCTAGAGATCTGGCTAGCGGGAGGAAGGGCGAGCAGTACTTC.

With respect to this clonotype: This beta chain turned up in a library designed for alpha chains; as an off-target read, its abundance says little. The chain employs TRBV18 and TRBJ2-7; 8 bases line up with TRBD1. CDR3 length equals 15 residues. Per the germline V gene, CDR1 is KGHSH and CDR2 is LQKENI. V shed 2 bases, J shed 1 base, and the junction held 4 bases outside the gene matches. CDR3 in DNA: TGTGCCAGCTCACCAGCAGGGGGCCCTTCCTACGAGCAGTACTTC. This sequence encodes CASSPAGGPSYEQYF. Filled out from reference TRBV18 and TRBJ2-7, the complete variable domain reads NAGVMQNPRHLVRRRGQEARLRCSPMKGHSHVYWYRQLPEEGLKFMVYLQKENIIDESGMPKERFSAEFPKEGPSILRIQQVVRGDSAAYFCASSPAGGPSYEQYFGPGTRLTVT.

In its sample, this clonotype is medium-sized. This beta chain is an unintended read in a library built for alpha chains; its size means little. CDR3: CASSPGLNVKQYF. CDR3 in DNA: TGTGCCAGCAGTCCAGGACTGAATGTAAAGCAGTACTTC. The V call is TRBV12-3 or TRBV12-4, the J call TRBJ2-7; a weak D match, TRBD2 (5 bases). V lost 5 bases and J 8 bases, leaving 16 bases between the germline ends. The CDR3 runs to 13 residues.

As for this clonotype: Within a library made for alpha chains, this beta chain is off target, and its count is uninformative. V usage is TRBV29-1 and J usage is TRBJ2-5; 8 nucleotides match TRBD1. V shed 6 bases, J shed 4 bases, and the junction held 10 bases outside the gene matches. The germline gives CDR1 SQVTM, CDR2 ANQGSEA. The CDR3 spans 14 residues. The CDR3 region is CSVGSGGGGETQYF. The CDR3 region has the DNA TGCAGCGTCGGATCAGGGGGCGGAGGAGAGACCCAGTACTTC.

On this clonotype itself: Within a library made for alpha chains, this beta chain is off target, and its count is uninformative. CDR3 sequence: CASSLDGQGTDTQYF. CDR3 DNA sequence: TGTGCCAGCAGCTTAGACGGACAGGGGACAGATACGCAGTATTTT. The chain is built from TRBV7-9 and TRBJ2-3; TRBD1 matches at 9 bases. Germline-derived CDR1 and CDR2 are SEHNR and FQNEAQ (reference sequence). This CDR3 is 15 amino acids long. J lost 3 bases, V lost 1 base, and 2 bases had no gene match. Variable domain in full (rest from reference TRBV7-9 and TRBJ2-3): DTGVSQNPRHKITKRGQNVTFRCDPISEHNRLYWYRQTLGQGPEFLTYFQNEAQLEKSRLLSDRFSAERPKGSFSTLEIQRTEQGDSAMYLCASSLDGQGTDTQYFGPGTRLTVL.

This clonotype is termed medium-sized. This beta chain is an off-target read within a library intended for alpha chains, so its frequency means little. The chain is built from TRBV7-9 and TRBJ2-5; D is perhaps TRBD2 (5 bases). Germline-derived CDR1 and CDR2 are SEHNR and FQNEAQ (reference sequence). This CDR3 comprises 18 residues. The V end lost 5 bases, the J end lost 0 bases, and 22 bases lay between the germline ends. In DNA form, the CDR3 reads TGTGCCAGCAGCGAGCGGCCAATGACCTCCCGGGACCAAGAGACCCAGTACTTC. Its protein is CASSERPMTSRDQETQYF.

In the case of this clonotype: Because this beta chain is a stray read in a library intended to capture alpha chains, its abundance should not be given much weight. The V call is TRBV12-3 or TRBV12-4, the J call TRBJ2-1, with TRBD2 identical over 8 bases. V lost 6 bases and J lost 7; bases outside the gene matches: 11. The CDR3 runs 15 residues. CDR3 in DNA: TGTGCCAGCAGGTTTACCAGCGGGAGCTTTAATGAGCAGTTCTTC. Protein product: CASRFTSGSFNEQFF.

To note about this clonotype: This beta chain is an unintended read in a library built for alpha chains; its size means little. The genes are TRBV7-2 and TRBJ2-7; weak D call: TRBD2 (6 bases). Germline V CDR1 and CDR2: SGHTA, FQGNSA. V was shortened by 5 bases and J by 7 bases, with 18 bases between the two germline ends. The CDR3 sequence is 14 residues long. Here the CDR3 reads CASSPTGLLGEQYF. Written as DNA, the CDR3 is TGTGCCAGCAGCCCCACGGGACTCCTCGGGGAGCAGTACTTC.

This clonotype is judged medium-sized. For a library built for alpha chains, this beta chain is a stray read; little rests on its size. This chain connects TRBV9 to TRBJ2-1; 14 nucleotides match TRBD2. Germline V gene lookup returns CDR1 SGDLS and CDR2 YYNGEE. Trimming removed 6 bases from V and 9 bases from J; junction bases left unmatched: 11. This CDR3 spans 16 amino acids. CDR3 loop: CASTGRGTSGSVEQFF. DNA for the CDR3: TGTGCCAGCACCGGCCGTGGGACTAGCGGGAGCGTTGAGCAGTTCTTC. Full variable domain (rest looked up from reference TRBV9 and TRBJ2-1): DSGVTQTPKHLITATGQRVTLRCSPRSGDLSVYWYQQSLDQGLQFLIQYYNGEERAKGNILERFSAQQFPDLHSELNLSSLELGDSALYFCASTGRGTSGSVEQFFGPGTRLTVL.

A few counts support this clonotype. The library was prepared for alpha chains; this beta chain is a stray read, so its frequency means little. The rearrangement joins TRBV5-1 to TRBJ2-3, with 8 bases that match TRBD2. The germline CDR1 and CDR2 sequences are SGHRS and YFSETQ. The CDR3 spans 15 residues. J lost 0 bases, V lost 3 bases, and 3 bases had no gene match. CDR3 region: CASSYSGTSTDTQYF. In nucleotides, the CDR3 is TGCGCCAGCAGCTATAGCGGGACTAGCACAGATACGCAGTATTTT.

By sample share, this clonotype is medium-sized. This beta chain is off target for a library built for alpha chains, so its abundance means little. The chain recombines TRBV28 with TRBJ2-1; 7 bases map to TRBD1. Germline loops: CDR1 MDHEN, CDR2 SYDVKM. The V gene end was trimmed by 4 bases and the J gene end by 6 bases; junction bases not matched to a gene: 9. CDR3 length: 15 residues. The DNA for the CDR3 is TGTGCCAGCAGTTCGACCCGACAGGGTACCAATGAGCAGTTCTTC. This encodes CASSSTRQGTNEQFF.

This clonotype has only a few counts. Because this beta chain is a stray read in a library intended to capture alpha chains, its abundance should not be given much weight. The rearrangement links TRBV7-2 to TRBJ2-5; 12 bases agree with TRBD2. This CDR3 comprises 15 residues. The V gene end was trimmed by 5 bases and the J gene end by 7 bases; junction bases not matched to a gene: 8. In germline, CDR1 is SGHTA, CDR2 FQGNSA. As DNA, the CDR3 is TGTGCCAGCAGCCCACAACTAGCGGGGGGAGGGACCCAGTACTTC. It specifies CASSPQLAGGGTQYF.

Details on this clonotype: This beta chain turned up in a library designed for alpha chains; as an off-target read, its abundance says little. The chain combines TRBV12-3 or TRBV12-4 with TRBJ2-2; TRBD1 is a possible D gene (5 bases). Between the trimmed V and J ends, which lost 6 bases and 6 bases, there was a span of 14 bases. This CDR3 comprises 14 residues. CDR3 coding DNA: TGTGCCAGCAGACCTCTACTGGGGCCCGGGGAGCTGTTTTTT. Encoded protein: CASRPLLGPGELFF.

This clonotype has ten or more counts. Since it is a stray read in a library aimed at alpha chains, this beta chain has a size that is not meaningful. This CDR3 is CASSQVSQGNPNGYTF. CDR3 nucleotides: TGTGCCAGCAGCCAAGTATCACAGGGAAATCCAAATGGCTACACCTTC. The chain recombines TRBV3-1 with TRBJ1-2; maybe TRBD1 (6 bases). Germline CDR1 reads LGHDT; CDR2 reads YNNKEL (reference sequence). The CDR3 length is 16 residues. V gave up 1 base and J gave up 6 bases, with 18 bases separating them. The full variable domain, in which reference TRBV3-1 and TRBJ1-2 provide the parts outside the CDR3, is DTAVSQTPKYLVTQMGNDKSIKCEQNLGHDTMYWYKQDSKKFLKIMFSYNNKELIINETVPNRFSPKSPDKAHLNLHINSLELGDSAVYFCASSQVSQGNPNGYTFGSGTRLTVV.

Details on this clonotype: The library was built for alpha chains, so this beta chain is an off-target read and its size means little. The chain recombines TRBV6-6 with TRBJ2-5; tentative D call: TRBD2 (5 bases). CDR1 MNHNY and CDR2 SVGAGI come from the germline V gene (reference sequence). This CDR3 has 12 amino acids. Trimming shortened V by 1 base and J by 5 bases, and 5 bases separated the two germline ends. The CDR3, as DNA: TGTGCCAGCAGTTACTGGAGGGAGACCCAGTACTTC. Translated: CASSYWRETQYF.

Turning to this clonotype: This beta chain turned up in a library designed for alpha chains; as an off-target read, its abundance says little. The genes are TRBV27 and TRBJ1-2; 7 positions agree with TRBD1. The CDR3 consists of 15 residues. The V gene's germline CDR1 is MNHEY and CDR2 SMNVEV (reference sequence). Unmatched junction bases numbered 14, after V lost 7 bases and J lost 6 bases. CDR3 nucleotide sequence: TGTGCCAGCAAACTGACAGGGACGATGGGGAATGGCTACACCTTC. Its protein is CASKLTGTMGNGYTF.

Sample share makes this clonotype medium-sized. Within a library made for alpha chains, this beta chain is off target, and its count is uninformative. This sequence joins TRBV29-1 and TRBJ2-5; 10 bases match TRBD2. Germline V gene data show CDR1 as SQVTM and CDR2 as ANQGSEA. V gave up 7 bases and J gave up 3 bases; unmatched junction bases: 2. This CDR3 spans 12 amino acids. The chain's CDR3 is CSAGLAEETQYF. CDR3 nucleotides: TGCAGCGCCGGACTAGCGGAAGAGACCCAGTACTTC.

Concerning this clonotype: This beta chain appears as a stray read in a library generated for alpha chains; its size is not informative. The chain is built from TRBV28 and TRBJ2-3, with 8 bases aligning to TRBD2. Germline loops: CDR1 MDHEN, CDR2 SYDVKM. The CDR3 contains 17 residues. The J segment lost 5 bases and the V segment lost 6 bases, leaving 16 bases of the junction unmatched. CDR3 in amino acids: CASSPTKAGAGKDTQYF. The CDR3 coding sequence is TGTGCCAGCAGCCCTACAAAAGCGGGAGCGGGTAAAGATACGCAGTATTTT. The full variable domain, its missing parts supplied by reference TRBV28 and TRBJ2-3, is DVKVTQSSRYLVKRTGEKVFLECVQDMDHENMFWYRQDPGLGLRLIYFSYDVKMKEKGDIPEGYSVSREKKERFSLILESASTNQTSMYLCASSPTKAGAGKDTQYFGPGTRLTVL.

As for this clonotype: The library was prepared for alpha chains; this beta chain is a stray read, so its frequency means little. This rearrangement joins TRBV7-9 to TRBJ2-7; perhaps TRBD2 as D (6 bases). Germline V gene data show CDR1 as SEHNR and CDR2 as FQNEAQ (reference sequence). V shed 10 bases and J shed 1 base, with 11 bases lying between them. This CDR3 region has 12 residues. In DNA form, the CDR3 reads TGTGCCACCGCGGGGCTGTCCTACGAGCAGTACTTC. This sequence encodes CATAGLSYEQYF.

A word on this clonotype: Since the library was made to target alpha chains, this beta chain is a stray read and its abundance is not meaningful. The gene calls are TRBV28 and TRBJ1-5, with D uncertain. V was trimmed by 7 bases and J by 2 bases, leaving 12 bases between them. Germline V lookup: CDR1 MDHEN, CDR2 SYDVKM. There are 14 residues in the CDR3. In DNA form, the CDR3 reads TGTGCCAGCACCCACCGGGGTGGCAATCAGCCCCAGCATTTT. This codes for CASTHRGGNQPQHF.

Sample share makes this clonotype medium-sized. This beta chain is an unintended read in a library built for alpha chains; its size means little. The chain couples TRBV24-1 to TRBJ1-1, with D possibly TRBD1 on 5 matching bases. The ends were cut back, 3 bases at V and 11 bases at J, with 18 bases in the middle. The length of the CDR3 is 14 residues. From germline, CDR1 is KGHDR and CDR2 SFDVKD. The CDR3 region has the DNA TGTGCCACCAGTGATGGACCCCCGGGGGGGAAGGCTTTCTTT. Residues: CATSDGPPGGKAFF.

On this clonotype: Since it is a stray read in a library aimed at alpha chains, this beta chain has a size that is not meaningful. The rearrangement uses TRBV7-3 and TRBJ2-1; 9 bases are shared with TRBD2. Trimming took 3 bases from V and 6 from J; bases not matched to a gene: 6. The CDR3 covers 15 residues. Germline V CDR1 and CDR2: SGHTA, FQGTGA. This CDR3 reads CASSFMAGGVNEQFF. For the CDR3, the DNA is TGTGCCAGCAGCTTTATGGCGGGAGGGGTCAATGAGCAGTTCTTC.

With regard to this clonotype: This beta chain appears as a stray read in a library generated for alpha chains; its size is not informative. The genes are TRBV20-1 and TRBJ2-5, with D possibly TRBD2 on 5 matching bases. The CDR3 sequence is 14 residues long. Trimming took off 0 bases at V and 1 base at J, with 9 bases between the two ends. CDR1 is DFQATT, CDR2 SNEGSKA, per germline (reference sequence). CDR3 in amino acids: CSARDGGSQETQYF. In nucleotides, the CDR3 is TGCAGTGCTAGAGATGGAGGCAGCCAAGAGACCCAGTACTTC.

In regard to this clonotype: This beta chain represents an off-target read in a library built for alpha chains; its size is of limited meaning. The rearrangement uses TRBV5-1 and TRBJ2-3, with TRBD2 identical over 10 bases. The CDR3 runs 15 residues. V dropped 7 bases and J dropped 2; count of bases not matched to a gene: 7. CDR1 and CDR2 from the germline V gene are SGHRS and YFSETQ. CDR3 residues: CASYRGTSDTDTQYF. CDR3 bases: TGCGCCAGCTACCGGGGGACTAGCGACACAGATACGCAGTATTTT.

Judged by abundance, this clonotype is medium-sized. This beta chain was picked up by a library intended for alpha chains and is off target, so its count carries little meaning. The chain couples TRBV20-1 to TRBJ1-1; tentatively, D is TRBD1 (6 bases). CDR1 and CDR2 from the germline V gene are DFQATT and SNEGSKA (reference sequence). This CDR3 is 12 amino acids long. V lost 6 bases and J lost 8, with 16 bases in between. The CDR3 sequence is CSARTAGGEAFF. The CDR3 nucleotides are TGCAGTGCAAGGACCGCCGGGGGCGAAGCTTTCTTT.

Comment on this clonotype: A library prepared for alpha chains yielded this beta chain as an off-target read; its size is of little meaning. V and J are TRBV29-1 and TRBJ1-1; no clear D gene. CDR3 size: 10 residues. Looked up from germline, CDR1 is SQVTM and CDR2 is ANQGSEA. With 4 bases removed from V and 11 bases from J, the gap between germline ends came to 11 bases. CDR3 DNA sequence: TGCAGCGTTGTGTCCCAAGGGGCTTTCTTT. Protein: CSVVSQGAFF.

This clonotype was seen just once. With the library built for alpha chains, this beta chain is off target and its frequency is not meaningful. This rearrangement joins TRBV27 to TRBJ2-2; TRBD1 or TRBD2 may be the D gene (5 bases each). Germline V gene lookup returns CDR1 MNHEY and CDR2 SMNVEV (reference sequence). Trimming removed 5 bases from V and 6 bases from J, with 16 bases in between. The CDR3 contains 15 residues. Here the CDR3 reads CASSPRQMGAGELFF. DNA of the CDR3: TGTGCCAGCAGTCCCCGGCAGATGGGGGCCGGGGAGCTGTTTTTT.

This clonotype was seen more than once but under ten times. This beta chain lies outside the target of a library built for alpha chains; its clone size means little. V is TRBV7-9 and J is TRBJ2-3; 8 bases fit TRBD1. Germline lookup yields CDR1 SEHNR and CDR2 FQNEAQ (reference sequence). The junction had 10 bases not matched to a gene; V was cut back by 5 bases and J by 3 bases. This CDR3 spans 16 amino acids. The CDR3 reads CASSPRQGMKTDTQYF. Written as DNA, the CDR3 is TGTGCCAGCAGCCCTCGACAGGGGATGAAGACAGATACGCAGTATTTT.

As concerns this clonotype: This beta chain appears as a stray read in a library generated for alpha chains; its size is not informative. V usage is TRBV7-2 and J usage is TRBJ2-1; no reliable D call. This CDR3 is built from 14 residues. CDR1 SGHTA and CDR2 FQGNSA come from the germline V gene. V shed 1 base and J shed 6 bases, with 10 bases lying between them. CDR3 in DNA: TGTGCCAGCAGCTTAGGGCTTAGCCTCAATGAGCAGTTCTTC. This gives the protein CASSLGLSLNEQFF.

A note on this clonotype: Found in a library prepared for alpha chains, this beta chain is an off-target read, and its abundance has little meaning. The genes are TRBV10-3 and TRBJ2-5; maybe TRBD1 (6 bases). V lost 6 bases and J 0 bases, leaving 14 bases between the germline ends. Germline V lookup: CDR1 ENHRY, CDR2 SYGVKD. This CDR3 is 15 amino acids long. CDR3 coding DNA: TGTGCCATCAGCCGAGGACAGACCGACCAAGAGACCCAGTACTTC. Encoded protein: CAISRGQTDQETQYF.